A selection of T cell receptor beta chains follows, all from one sample in a study of blood T cell repertoires in COVID-19. The method was immunoSEQ multiplex PCR; TCRdb's version includes in-frame clones alone and lacks a portion of them. This table holds 300,000 to 400,000 clones, around nine tenths found once. The sample consisted of PBMCs or T cells enriched from blood (not recorded which). Source of these receptors: a woman under 30 who had recovered from COVID-19. Both conserved end residues are part of each CDR3. The order of the fields is CDR3 DNA, CDR3 protein, clone size, V gene, D gene, J gene. D genes are given only for firm matches. Size is stated for part of the rows, as once, few or many counts, or as a class when the clone is expanded.

DNA: TGTGCCAGCAGCTCGGACAGGGGCGAGCAGTACTTC; CDR3: CASSSDRGEQYF; size: -; V: TRBV13; D: TRBD1; J: TRBJ2-7
DNA: TGTGCCAGCTCCCCTGTCCGGGATGGAATTGGAAGCTATGGCTACACCTTC; CDR3: CASSPVRDGIGSYGYTF; size: -; V: TRBV18; D: -; J: TRBJ1-2
DNA: TGTGCCAGCAGCCAGGCCCCCACGGCGGAGGTTTACGAGCAGTACTTC; CDR3: CASSQAPTAEVYEQYF; size: -; V: TRBV3-1/TRBV3-2; D: -; J: TRBJ2-7
DNA: TGTGCCAGCAGCCCCCAGGCGGGGGATGGCTATGGCTACACCTTC; CDR3: CASSPQAGDGYGYTF; size: few; V: TRBV7-6; D: -; J: TRBJ1-2
DNA: TGCGCCAGCAGGACAGGCTTGGACACTGAAGCTTTCTTT; CDR3: CASRTGLDTEAFF; size: -; V: TRBV5-1; D: -; J: TRBJ1-1
DNA: TGTGCCAGCAGTTTGAGCTCTGGGGCCAACGTCCTGACTTTC; CDR3: CASSLSSGANVLTF; size: -; V: TRBV28; D: -; J: TRBJ2-6
DNA: TGTGCCAGCAGCTTTCGATGGGACAGCTATGGCTACACCTTC; CDR3: CASSFRWDSYGYTF; size: -; V: TRBV7-2; D: TRBD1; J: TRBJ1-2
DNA: TGCGCCAGCAGCTTGGTATCCGGCTCTGGAAACACCATATATTTT; CDR3: CASSLVSGSGNTIYF; size: once; V: TRBV5-1; D: -; J: TRBJ1-3
DNA: TGTGCCAGCAGCTTCCCAAGCCTCAGGATCCTCATCACAGATACGCAGTATTTT; CDR3: CASSFPSLRILITDTQYF; size: -; V: TRBV7-9; D: -; J: TRBJ2-3
DNA: TGTGCCAGCAGCTTGGCCAGGGAGGGTCAGCCCCAGCATTTT; CDR3: CASSLAREGQPQHF; size: -; V: TRBV5-5; D: -; J: TRBJ1-5
DNA: TGTGCCAGCAGCCCCGGAGGGACTGAAGCTTTCTTT; CDR3: CASSPGGTEAFF; size: -; V: TRBV7-8; D: -; J: TRBJ1-1
DNA: TGTGCCAGCAGCCGGACAGGGGAATCAGGGACCCAGCATTTT; CDR3: CASSRTGESGTQHF; size: -; V: TRBV6-5; D: TRBD1; J: TRBJ1-5
DNA: TGTGCCAGCAGCCGTAAGCAGGAGGACGGGGAGGGTAGCAATCAGCCCCAGCATTTT; CDR3: CASSRKQEDGEGSNQPQHF; size: -; V: TRBV21-1; D: -; J: TRBJ1-5
DNA: TGCAGCGTTGAGTGGGGGGAGTACACTGAAGCTTTCTTT; CDR3: CSVEWGEYTEAFF; size: -; V: TRBV29-1; D: -; J: TRBJ1-1
DNA: TGCGCCAGCAGCTTGGTTTCAGGGCGGGAAGAAAAACTGTTTTTT; CDR3: CASSLVSGREEKLFF; size: -; V: TRBV5-1; D: -; J: TRBJ1-4
DNA: TGTGCGAGGGATAGGGGGCTAGGGGCCAACGTCCTGACTTTC; CDR3: CARDRGLGANVLTF; size: -; V: TRBV30; D: TRBD1; J: TRBJ2-6
DNA: TGCGCCAGCAGCCAGGCCTTAAGGGTGGGGGGCAATGAGCAGTTCTTC; CDR3: CASSQALRVGGNEQFF; size: -; V: TRBV4-1; D: -; J: TRBJ2-1
DNA: TGTGCCAGCAGCACAGAGGACAGAGGGAATCAGCCCCAGCATTTT; CDR3: CASSTEDRGNQPQHF; size: -; V: TRBV9; D: -; J: TRBJ1-5
DNA: TGTGCCAGCAGACTCGCCGGACTAGCGGGGGGGCCAGGTGGCACAGATACGCAGTATTTT; CDR3: CASRLAGLAGGPGGTDTQYF; size: -; V: TRBV6-9; D: TRBD2; J: TRBJ2-3
DNA: TGCGCCAGCAGCTTGACCCCTACAGGGGGTGGAGTTCAGCCCCAGCATTTT; CDR3: CASSLTPTGGGVQPQHF; size: -; V: TRBV5-1; D: TRBD1; J: TRBJ1-5
DNA: TGTGCCAGCTCACCACAGGACAGGGCTGGGGCCAACGTCCTGACTTTC; CDR3: CASSPQDRAGANVLTF; size: -; V: TRBV18; D: TRBD1; J: TRBJ2-6
DNA: TGTGCCAGCAGCGACAGGACTAGCAATCAGCCCCAGCATTTT; CDR3: CASSDRTSNQPQHF; size: -; V: TRBV2; D: -; J: TRBJ1-5
DNA: TGTGCCAGCAGCTTCGGGACAAGGTACGAGCAGTACTTC; CDR3: CASSFGTRYEQYF; size: -; V: TRBV7-8; D: -; J: TRBJ2-7
DNA: TGTGCCAGTAGTGAGGCGCAAGCGGCCCAGTACTTC; CDR3: CASSEAQAAQYF; size: -; V: TRBV19; D: -; J: TRBJ2-5
DNA: TGCGCCAGCAGCTTGGAATGGGCAGGGGTTGGGGCCAACGTCCTGACTTTC; CDR3: CASSLEWAGVGANVLTF; size: -; V: TRBV5-1; D: -; J: TRBJ2-6